This note documents a single TCR beta chain sequence. Original processing notes: Researchers report that nucleated cell counts were estimated from reference gene primer amplification. Assay: immunoSEQ multiplex PCR; the TCRdb copy retains only in-frame clones and omits some. V and J calls and clone size come straight from that table; D and trimming were deduced from the DNA. Here the sample spans under 400,000 clones, roughly 85% being singletons. This specimen belongs to a study of blood T cell repertoires in COVID-19. Study overall: The origin of the acute and convalescent COVID-19 samples was the United States, Italy and Spain.

This CDR3 is built from 16 residues. The germline V gene encodes CDR1 SGHRS and CDR2 YFSETQ. Trimming left V 0 bases short and J 0 bases short, with 12 bases between. Adults between about 18 and 95 years of age took part from some 25 US areas. Cohorts were assigned according to the clinical history that participants reported. Sequencing input: PBMCs or T cells enriched from blood (not recorded which). V gene TRBV5-1 combines with J gene TRBJ1-1; D gene unclear. This TCR was recovered from a woman in her forties with acute COVID-19. CDR3 sequence (DNA): TGCGCCAGCAGCTTGGATCCGGTTTTGATGAACACTGAAGCTTTCTTT. Translation: CASSLDPVLMNTEAFF.